The 10 T cell receptor beta chains listed next were all sequenced from one sample in a study of radiation and T cells in renal cell carcinoma. The time point was: baseline pretreatment blood. Treatment in this sample: 15 Gy SBRT to primary tumor, nephrectomy 4 weeks later. TCRdb's copy holds only in-frame clones and misses some; the assay was immunoSEQ multiplex PCR. The profile covers 140,000 or so clones, with more than 70% appearing a single time and 9.5% to 15% taken by the ten largest. The sequencing here drew on blood, taken from a patient whose treatment included radiotherapy and nephrectomy. The origin of the receptors is a woman in her 50s with renal cell carcinoma.

The chain links TRBV14 to TRBJ2-3, with a weak D call TRBD2 (6 bases). Germline CDR1 SGHDN, CDR2 FVKESK. The length of the CDR3 is 15 residues. V lost 1 base and J lost 2, with 10 bases in between. CDR3 residues: CASSQVGGYTDTQYF. DNA for the CDR3: TGTGCCAGCAGCCAAGTCGGGGGATACACAGATACGCAGTATTTT.

J is TRBJ1-4 and V is TRBV9, with 7 bases that match TRBD1. CDR3 length equals 14 residues. The V gene end was trimmed by 3 bases and the J gene end by 4 bases; junction bases not matched to a gene: 3. Per the germline V gene, CDR1 is SGDLS and CDR2 is YYNGEE. The CDR3 region is CASSGDSDNEKLFF. CDR3 in DNA: TGTGCCAGCAGCGGGGACAGCGATAATGAAAAACTGTTTTTT.

The chain links TRBV7-2 to TRBJ2-3; TRBD1 matches at 9 bases. Germline loops: CDR1 SGHTA, CDR2 FQGNSA. V gave up 4 bases and J gave up 5 bases; unmatched junction bases: 7. The length of the CDR3 is 15 residues. The CDR3 sequence is CASSSQDRGLDTQYF. The CDR3 region has the DNA TGTGCCAGCAGCTCGCAGGACAGGGGTCTAGATACGCAGTATTTT.

The sample holds a few counts of this clone. The chain employs TRBV19 and TRBJ2-2; D gene ambiguous. The CDR3 runs to 13 residues. Trimming left V 6 bases short and J 4 bases short, with 9 bases between. Germline V gene sequence: CDR1 LNHDA, CDR2 SQIVND (reference sequence). The CDR3: CASRASSTGELFF. In DNA form, the CDR3 reads TGTGCCAGTAGGGCCAGCTCCACCGGGGAGCTGTTTTTT.

The rearrangement joins TRBV6-6 to TRBJ1-4; the D gene is possibly TRBD1 (6 bases). V was clipped by 6 bases and J by 7 bases, with 12 bases between them. Looked up from germline, CDR1 is MNHNY and CDR2 is SVGAGI (reference sequence). The CDR3 sequence is 13 residues long. The CDR3 nucleotides read TGTGCCAGCAGGGGCAGGGGTGGTGAAAAACTGTTTTTT. This translates into CASRGRGGEKLFF.

The chain is built from TRBV19 and TRBJ2-6; D not resolved. Germline-derived CDR1 and CDR2 are LNHDA and SQIVND (reference sequence). V shed 6 bases and J shed 0 bases, with 24 bases lying between them. The CDR3 length is 20 residues. The CDR3 nucleotides read TGTGCCAGTAGCCCGACGGGTGGACGAAACATGATCTCTGGGGCCAACGTCCTGACTTTC. It codes for CASSPTGGRNMISGANVLTF.

The V call is TRBV9, the J call TRBJ1-1, with TRBD1 as a possible D gene (6 bases). Trimming removed 4 bases at V and 0 bases at J, with 22 bases between. Germline V CDR1 and CDR2: SGDLS, YYNGEE. The CDR3 consists of 18 residues. The CDR3 loop reads CASSPHLTGGPMNTEAFF. In DNA, the CDR3 is TGTGCCAGCAGCCCGCACCTGACAGGCGGGCCCATGAACACTGAAGCTTTCTTT.

The rearrangement joins TRBV5-4 to TRBJ2-2; D ambiguous. CDR3 size: 16 residues. CDR1 is SGHNT, CDR2 YYREEE, per germline (reference sequence). V was trimmed by 3 bases and J by 3 bases, leaving 15 bases between them. Written as DNA, the CDR3 is TGTGCCAGCAGCTCCGGTGGTTTTAGTGACACCGGGGAGCTGTTTTTT. It codes for CASSSGGFSDTGELFF. Looking up the rest from reference TRBV5-4 and TRBJ2-2 gives the full variable domain: ETGVTQSPTHLIKTRGQQVTLRCSSQSGHNTVSWYQQALGQGPQFIFQYYREEENGRGNFPPRFSGLQFPNYSSELNVNALELDDSALYLCASSSGGFSDTGELFFGEGSRLTVL.

This rearrangement joins TRBV10-3 to TRBJ2-1; 11 nucleotides agree with TRBD1. This CDR3 has 15 amino acids. With V trimmed by 0 bases and J by 12 bases, 7 bases remained unmatched. Germline CDR1 is ENHRY and CDR2 is SYGVKD. The CDR3: CAISESGTGGYGQFF. The CDR3 DNA follows: TGTGCCATCAGTGAGTCGGGGACAGGGGGATATGGGCAGTTCTTC.

V usage is TRBV6-1 and J usage is TRBJ2-7, with 7 positions matching TRBD2. V was clipped by 6 bases and J by 4 bases; unmatched bases: 9. Germline V lookup: CDR1 MNHNS, CDR2 SASEGT. CDR3 size: 14 residues. The CDR3: CASRGGGGTYEQYF. The CDR3 nucleotides read TGTGCCAGCAGGGGCGGCGGGGGAACATACGAGCAGTACTTC.